The entry below gives a single T cell receptor (beta chain) sequence along with its context. Its target is unknown. Generation of TCR cDNA used 5'RACE template switching (which added a universal primer site and UMIs). One entry per CDR3 protein results from TCRdb running MiXCR on the 5' RACE reads. The sample records about 320,000 distinct CDR3 sequences, approximately 12% being singletons. This sample stems from a study of T cells after yellow fever vaccination. Trimming shortened V by 1 base and J by 9 bases, and 10 bases separated the two germline ends. CDR1 SNHLY and CDR2 FYNNEI come from the germline V gene. This CDR3 spans 13 amino acids. Overall study results and limits: In post-booster samples, most primary-vaccination clones reappeared (96% CD4, roughly 90% CD8). Peaking faster, on day 5 versus 15, the secondary response was nonetheless weaker. Sorted repertoires could include abundant contaminating clonotypes from bulk cells.

The origin of this receptor is a young man who received the YFV17D yellow fever vaccine. The sequences come from CD4+ T cells sorted from PBMCs, collected 45 days after the yellow fever booster vaccination. The J gene is TRBJ2-4, the V gene TRBV2; perhaps TRBD1 as D (5 bases). CDR3 in amino acids: CASSEVPRGIQYF. The CDR3 DNA sequence: TGTGCCAGCAGTGAAGTCCCTAGGGGCATTCAGTACTTC.